This T cell receptor beta chain appears in the sequencing data of a study of T cell repertoires in ileal Crohn's disease (dated by TCRdb to the late 2010s). As for the study more broadly: The median duration of disease was around 7.3 years, and at the time of surgery around 36% of patients were active smokers. TCR repertoire analysis was performed in about 61 Crohn's disease patients drawn from a prospective multicentre cohort. Endoscopic postoperative recurrence was defined by a Rutgeerts score above i0. Running in parallel with the study was a multicentre cohort set up to find predictors of early endoscopic recurrence following ileocolonic resection. A total of about 170 mucosal samples from approximately 60 patients were sequenced, with samples obtained at several locations on the surgical specimen and at postoperative endoscopy. Postoperative therapy was given to about half of the patients, with thiopurines administered to about a dozen patients and anti-TNF agents administered to around 19 patients. Every patient underwent surgery because of a complication, which was stricturing disease in around 60% of cases and penetrating disease in about 39%. General conclusions and limits of the study: Only a subgroup of patients, of unstated size, had their mucosal CD4 and CD8 T cells sorted and sequenced. Patients who were active smokers at surgery had a significantly higher proportion of clonal expansions than non-smokers (around 24% vs 18%, p=0.02). Higher high-frequency clone percentages at surgery were associated with endoscopic recurrence; all patients with clonality above 26.8% (18/57) had recurrence. More high-frequency clones were carried by sorted CD8 T cells than by CD4 T cells, suggesting that mucosal expansions were mainly CD8.

Adults with ileal or ileocolonic Crohn's disease and an indication for ileocolonic resection were eligible for inclusion. Before DNA extraction, whole ileal mucosal biopsies were kept frozen at -80 degrees C. Genomic DNA was extracted from frozen whole biopsies with a TRizol-based method and quantified on a NanoDrop 2000 spectrophotometer. Roughly 500 nanograms of biopsy DNA per sample were submitted for commercial TCRB immunosequencing. Adaptive Biotechnology amplified the CDR3 regions from genomic DNA with a two-step multiplex PCR designed to control amplification bias. The first PCR used primers for every V and J gene segment; the second PCR added barcodes and Illumina adapters. CDR3 libraries were sequenced on an Illumina instrument. Per the authors' processing: Analysis combined the vendor-provided pipelines with custom analysis of raw data in R/Bioconductor under R version 3.3.0. Clonality, which ranges from 0 to 1, was calculated as the inverse of the normalised Shannon entropy across all productive clones. The repertoire share taken up by the top 100 clones defined high-frequency clones, and only clones that passed a 95% confidence test were kept. The Simpson index measured repertoire diversity, and the Morisita-Horn index measured overlap between samples. TCRdb re-hosts the immuneACCESS table, in-frame sequences only. Its copies lack some clones; in the studies checked, an unresolved V gene accounts for under half of them, and the cause for the rest is not known. The V and J calls and clone size were taken over from that table, and D and trimming were inferred from the DNA. Across this sample there are about 15,000 clones, with around 78% seen only once. The biggest ten clones account for about a fifth of the sample.

Notes on this clone: Its antigen is not yet known. Nothing much larger sits one base from this clone, and base qualities are not available.

The CDR3 goes from the cysteine to the phenylalanine over 16 residues. Only CDR3 DNA is held: 48 bases, read in frame from base 1. Sequences MNHEY (CDR1) and SVGAGI (CDR2) are obtained from the germline V gene. Trimming takes 0 bases from V and 5 bases from J, and the germline ends sit 16 bases apart. The clonotype was recovered from an adult with Crohn's disease. The chain is encoded by TRBV6-5 joined to TRBJ1-2; TRBD1 is a possible D gene, resting on 6 matching bases. The sequenced material came from ileal tissue. The encoded CDR3 is CASSYSYWTDHYGYTF. DNA sequence: TGTGCCAGCAGTTACTCTTATTGGACAGACCATTATGGCTACACCTTC.